This TCR beta chain was obtained from a study of glioma-infiltrating T cells after dendritic cell vaccination. The germline CDR1 and CDR2 sequences are SGHVS and FQNEAQ. This CDR3 has 16 amino acids. The V and J ends lost 1 base and 6 bases, in that order; junction bases with no gene match: 10. Primers: 60 V beta forward and 13 J beta reverse. Sequenced by immunoSEQ multiplex PCR; TCRdb stores in-frame clones only, minus some. Of 45,000 to 50,000 clones listed, about 85% were seen once; the top ten hold about an eighth. This specimen consisted of blood, obtained before dendritic cell vaccination. This chain links TRBV7-8 with TRBJ2-3; TRBD2 agrees at 7 bases. The receptor was isolated from a human donor with glioblastoma. The CDR3 spells CASSLGTATSSDTQYF. The CDR3 DNA sequence: TGTGCCAGCAGCTTAGGGACCGCGACTAGCAGCGATACGCAGTATTTT.